This TCR beta chain came from a study of T cell responses to AZD1222 COVID-19 vaccine. Study-wide results and caveats: At baseline, seropositivity was found in only 5 to 7 AZD1222 recipients. CD4 TCRs covered the whole spike, strongest at regions 160-218 and 743-854.

The table came from immunoSEQ multiplex PCR; TCRdb's copy has only in-frame clones and leaves some out. The sample has 130,000 or so clones; roughly 86% are singletons. On this clone itself: Its antigen is currently unknown.

The CDR3 runs to 13 residues. Germline values: CDR1 LGHNA, CDR2 YNFKEQ. The junction had 6 bases not matched to a gene; V was cut back by 4 bases and J by 8 bases. The sequenced sample was peripheral blood, obtained on day 0 of AZD1222 vaccination. The sequence derives from an adult in good health. The V call is TRBV4-2, the J call TRBJ1-2; 8 bases are shared with TRBD1. The CDR3: CASSPGGRVGYTF. The CDR3 nucleotides read TGTGCCAGCAGCCCAGGGGGCAGGGTCGGCTACACCTTC.